This T cell receptor beta chain was captured by sequencing in a study of blood T cells in healthy people across ages. Looked up from germline, CDR1 is MNHEY and CDR2 is SVGAGI. The CDR3 is 15 amino acids. V gave up 2 bases and J gave up 5 bases; unmatched junction bases: 6. The authors ran a second PCR of 7 to 11 cycles using a sample-barcoded 5' primer and a J-beta primer mix. TCRdb reprocessed the 5' RACE reads via MiXCR and lists one record per CDR3 protein. Of over 1,200,000 distinct CDR3 sequences detected, roughly 64% appear once; the ten largest clones hold about 6.3%. This clonotype was observed a handful of times.

Sequencing was done on a sample of blood. The chain carries TRBV6-5 and TRBJ1-2, with TRBD1 identical over 9 bases. The receptor was derived from a man between 18 and 35 years old in good health. CDR3 DNA sequence: TGTGCCAGCAGTTACGGGGGACAGGGAGCGTATGGCTACACCTTC. Amino acid sequence: CASSYGGQGAYGYTF.